This TCR beta chain was found in a study of Ad26.COV2.S vaccination and SARS-CoV-2 variants. Trimming cost V 4 bases and J 4 bases, with 8 bases left between them. In germline, CDR1 is MNHEY, CDR2 SVGEGT. The CDR3 has 14 amino acids. The treatment denotes: 15 to 20 received Ad26.COV2.S at low or high dose, single or two shots; 5 received placebo; per-sample allocation not given. The samples were gathered on day 63 after the first injection of vaccine or placebo. TCRdb keeps only in-frame clones here, not all; method: immunoSEQ multiplex PCR. Of about 350,000 clones listed, roughly 89% are singletons. The source of this sequence is a person aged 18-60 years who received the Ad26.COV2.S COVID-19 vaccine or a placebo. The J gene is TRBJ2-6, the V gene TRBV6-2 or TRBV6-3, with D possibly matching TRBD1 (6 bases). The sample consisted of peripheral blood, taken in a trial of Ad26.COV2.S vaccine versus placebo. The CDR3 DNA follows: TGTGCCAGCAGTTCAGGGGCCGGGGCCAACGTCCTGACTTTC. This translates into CASSSGAGANVLTF.